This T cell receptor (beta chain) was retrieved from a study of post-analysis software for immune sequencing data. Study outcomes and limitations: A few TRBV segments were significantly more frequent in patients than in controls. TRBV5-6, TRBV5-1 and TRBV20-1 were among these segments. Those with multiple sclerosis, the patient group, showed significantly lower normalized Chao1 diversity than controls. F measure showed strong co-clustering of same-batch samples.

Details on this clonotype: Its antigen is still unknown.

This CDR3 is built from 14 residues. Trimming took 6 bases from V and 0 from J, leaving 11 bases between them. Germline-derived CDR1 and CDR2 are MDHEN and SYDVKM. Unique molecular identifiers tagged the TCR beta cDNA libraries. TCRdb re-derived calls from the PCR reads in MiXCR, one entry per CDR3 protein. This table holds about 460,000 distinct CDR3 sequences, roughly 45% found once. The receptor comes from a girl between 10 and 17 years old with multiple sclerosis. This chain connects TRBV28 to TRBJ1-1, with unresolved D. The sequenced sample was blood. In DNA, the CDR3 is TGTGCCAGCAGCTCCTTCTCCTTGAACACTGAAGCTTTCTTT. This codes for CASSSFSLNTEAFF.